Shown below are 15 T cell receptor beta chains from a single sample sequenced in a study of OX40 agonist ivuxolimab in advanced cancers. Here immunoSEQ multiplex PCR was the method, and the copy in TCRdb shows in-frame clones only, minus some. The table lists about 20,000 clones, around 80% of them singletons, with 35% to 40% in the top ten. The starting material was CD4+ or CD8+ T cells sorted from blood, obtained in a trial of the OX40 agonist ivuxolimab. Receptors originate from an adult with an advanced solid tumor such as melanoma, head and neck, liver or kidney cancer.

This clone is labeled as medium-sized. The chain combines TRBV4-1 with TRBJ2-1, with D perhaps given as TRBD1 or TRBD2 (5 bases each). The CDR3 is 13 residues long. Germline assignment: CDR1 MGHRA and CDR2 YSYEKL. V lost 1 base and J 7 bases, leaving 8 bases between the germline ends. The CDR3 region has the DNA TGCGCCAGCAGCCAAGGGGGGATAAATGAGCAGTTCTTC. This gives the protein CASSQGGINEQFF.

This clone was recorded only once. The rearrangement uses TRBV10-3 and TRBJ2-3; 14 bases agree with TRBD2. J was trimmed by 6 bases and V by 4 bases; bases with no gene match: 6. The germline V gene encodes CDR1 ENHRY and CDR2 SYGVKD. The CDR3 loop spans 16 amino acids. The CDR3 here is CAISGGLAGELDTQYF. The CDR3 DNA reads TGTGCCATCAGTGGGGGACTAGCGGGGGAACTCGATACGCAGTATTTT.

A single count supports this clone. This chain connects TRBV13 to TRBJ1-1, with D uncertain. The germline V gene has CDR1 PRHDT and CDR2 FYEKMQ (reference sequence). This CDR3 is built from 14 residues. V was shortened by 1 base and J by 1 base, with 7 bases between the two germline ends. The CDR3 region has the DNA TGTGCCAGCAGCTTAGATCAGTCGAACACTGAAGCTTTCTTT. This codes for CASSLDQSNTEAFF.

The DNA for the CDR3 is TGTGCCAGCAGCGGCCGGGACAGACCCTCCTACGAGCAGTACTTC. This encodes CASSGRDRPSYEQYF. V is TRBV7-9 and J is TRBJ2-7; the match to TRBD1 covers 7 bases. CDR3 length: 15 amino acids. The junction had 7 bases not matched to a gene; V was cut back by 5 bases and J by 0 bases. Looked up from germline, CDR1 is SEHNR and CDR2 is FQNEAQ (reference sequence).

This chain uses TRBV5-5 with TRBJ2-7; the D gene is possibly TRBD2 (6 bases). The CDR3 loop spans 15 amino acids. Looked up from germline, CDR1 is SGHKS and CDR2 is YYEKEE (reference sequence). V dropped 0 bases and J dropped 0 bases, with 10 bases sitting between them. CDR3 nucleotides: TGTGCCAGCAGCTTGGAGGGAGGAAGCTCCTACGAGCAGTACTTC. Protein product: CASSLEGGSSYEQYF.

This clone was seen once. The chain has TRBV10-3 and TRBJ1-2; 8 positions agree with TRBD1. The germline CDR1 and CDR2 sequences are ENHRY and SYGVKD. The CDR3 extends over 17 amino acids. After removal of 2 bases from V and 4 bases from J, the junction contained 12 bases not matched to a gene. CDR3 coding DNA: TGTGCCATCAGTGAGAACGGCAGGGGGCCAGGGCGCTATGGCTACACCTTC. Its translation: CAISENGRGPGRYGYTF.

This chain joins TRBV19 and TRBJ2-7, with D unclear. The CDR3 extends over 14 amino acids. Germline lookup yields CDR1 LNHDA and CDR2 SQIVND (reference sequence). Trimming pared 3 bases from V and 1 base from J, leaving 10 bases between. This chain's CDR3 is CASSIVGNSYEQYF. CDR3 sequence (DNA): TGTGCCAGTAGTATTGTCGGCAATTCCTACGAGCAGTACTTC.

The genes are TRBV7-9 and TRBJ2-5; D ambiguous. This CDR3 is built from 13 residues. From germline, CDR1 is SEHNR and CDR2 FQNEAQ (reference sequence). Trimming shortened V by 5 bases and J by 0 bases, and 7 bases separated the two germline ends. This chain's CDR3 is CASSPWDQETQYF. CDR3 DNA sequence: TGTGCCAGCAGCCCCTGGGACCAAGAGACCCAGTACTTC.

This rearrangement joins TRBV27 to TRBJ2-5; D is ambiguous. Germline-derived CDR1 and CDR2 are MNHEY and SMNVEV (reference sequence). Trimming removed 4 bases from V and 0 bases from J, with 9 bases in between. CDR3 length: 14 residues. CDR3 protein: CASSSARYQETQYF. DNA for the CDR3: TGTGCCAGCAGTTCGGCCAGGTACCAAGAGACCCAGTACTTC.

The chain couples TRBV7-9 to TRBJ2-3, with D hard to call. V shed 6 bases and J shed 0 bases, with 4 bases lying between them. Per the germline V gene, CDR1 is SEHNR and CDR2 is FQNEAQ (reference sequence). The CDR3 runs 12 residues. DNA for the CDR3: TGTGCCAGCAGGGCTAGCACAGATACGCAGTATTTT. Its translation is CASRASTDTQYF.

On this clone itself: One junction end disagrees with the germline gene, perhaps due to a read error. This chain connects TRBV9 to TRBJ2-1; 9 nucleotides align to TRBD2. CDR3 length: 14 amino acids. Germline values: CDR1 SGDLS, CDR2 YYNGEE. Here the CDR3 reads CASSASGAYNEQFF. The CDR3 DNA is TGTGCCAGTAGCGCTAGCGGGGCCTACAATGAGCAGTTCTTC.

This chain links TRBV23-1 with TRBJ1-4; TRBD1 matches 8 bases. TRBV23-1 has ORF status, its function being uncertain. The CDR3 consists of 16 residues. Trimming at V came to 8 bases and at J to 0 bases, leaving 8 bases not matched to a gene. The CDR3 DNA reads as TGCGCCAGCTTTCGACAGGGGACTTCAACTAATGAAAAACTGTTTTTT. Translation gives CASFRQGTSTNEKLFF.

This chain uses TRBV6-5 with TRBJ2-7; D may be TRBD1 (5 bases). Germline-derived CDR1 and CDR2 are MNHEY and SVGAGI. This CDR3 has 14 residues. Trimming cost V 2 bases and J 2 bases, with 10 bases left between them. CDR3 sequence reads: CASSYRDRTYEQYF. The CDR3 region has the DNA TGTGCCAGCAGTTACCGAGACAGAACCTACGAGCAGTACTTC.

This sequence joins TRBV27 and TRBJ2-7, with no clear D. This CDR3 contains 14 residues. Trimming pared 3 bases from V and 2 bases from J, leaving 11 bases between. Germline V lookup: CDR1 MNHEY, CDR2 SMNVEV (reference sequence). CDR3 DNA: TGTGCCAGCAGTTTGGCCCCCACGGCCTACGAGCAGTACTTC. It yields the protein CASSLAPTAYEQYF.

The CDR3 loop is CASSYSRQGYEQYF. In DNA, the CDR3 is TGTGCCAGCAGTTACTCGAGGCAGGGCTACGAGCAGTACTTC. The V and J genes are TRBV6-5 and TRBJ2-7; possible D gene TRBD1, 5 bases. CDR1 and CDR2 (germline): MNHEY, SVGAGI. This CDR3 is built from 14 residues. V lost 0 bases and J lost 3, with 9 bases in between.